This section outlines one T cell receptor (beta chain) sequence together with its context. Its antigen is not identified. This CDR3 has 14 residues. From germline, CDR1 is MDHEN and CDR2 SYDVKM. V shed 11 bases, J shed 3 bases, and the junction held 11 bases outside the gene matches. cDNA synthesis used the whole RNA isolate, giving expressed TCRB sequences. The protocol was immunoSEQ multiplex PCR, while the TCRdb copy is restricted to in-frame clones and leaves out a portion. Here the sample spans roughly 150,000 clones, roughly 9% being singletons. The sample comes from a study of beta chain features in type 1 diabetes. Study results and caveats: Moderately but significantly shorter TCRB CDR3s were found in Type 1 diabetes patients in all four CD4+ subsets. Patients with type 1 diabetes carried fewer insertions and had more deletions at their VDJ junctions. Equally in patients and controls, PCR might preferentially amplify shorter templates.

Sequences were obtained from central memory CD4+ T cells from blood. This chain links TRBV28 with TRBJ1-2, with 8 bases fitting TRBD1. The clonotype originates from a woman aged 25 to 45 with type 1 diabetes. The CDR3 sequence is CAGTSQGVDYGYTF. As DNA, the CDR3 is TGTGCCGGCACGTCACAGGGGGTCGACTATGGCTACACCTTC.